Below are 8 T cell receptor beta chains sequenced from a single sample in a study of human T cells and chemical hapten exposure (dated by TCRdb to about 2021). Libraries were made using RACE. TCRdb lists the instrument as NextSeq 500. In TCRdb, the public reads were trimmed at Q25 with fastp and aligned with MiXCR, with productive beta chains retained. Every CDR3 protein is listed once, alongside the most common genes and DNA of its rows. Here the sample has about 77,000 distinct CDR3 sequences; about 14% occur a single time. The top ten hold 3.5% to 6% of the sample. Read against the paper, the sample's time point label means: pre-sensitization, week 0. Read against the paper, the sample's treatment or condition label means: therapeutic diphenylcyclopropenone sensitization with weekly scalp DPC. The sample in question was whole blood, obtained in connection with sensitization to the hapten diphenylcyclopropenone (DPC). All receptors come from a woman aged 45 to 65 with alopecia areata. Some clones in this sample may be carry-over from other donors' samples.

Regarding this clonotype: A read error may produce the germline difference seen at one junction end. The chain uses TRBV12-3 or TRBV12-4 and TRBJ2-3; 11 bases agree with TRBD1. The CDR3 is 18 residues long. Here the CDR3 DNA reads TGTGCCAGCAGTTTAGCCTCCCCCGGACAGGGGGCCACAAATACGCAGTATTTT. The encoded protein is CASSLASPGQGATNTQYF.

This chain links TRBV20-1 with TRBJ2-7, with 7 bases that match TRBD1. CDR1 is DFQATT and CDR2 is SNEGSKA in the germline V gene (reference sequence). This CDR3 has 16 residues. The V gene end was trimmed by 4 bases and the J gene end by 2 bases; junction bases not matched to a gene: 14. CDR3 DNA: TGCAGTGCTACGTACCCTCCGGGGACAGTAACCTACGAGCAGTACTTC. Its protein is CSATYPPGTVTYEQYF.

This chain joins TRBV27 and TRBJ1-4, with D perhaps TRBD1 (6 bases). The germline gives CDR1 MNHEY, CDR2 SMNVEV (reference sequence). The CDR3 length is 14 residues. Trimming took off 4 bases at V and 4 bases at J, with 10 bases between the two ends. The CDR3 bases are TGTGCCAGCAGTTCAGGGGTTTTTAATGAAAAACTGTTTTTT. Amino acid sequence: CASSSGVFNEKLFF.

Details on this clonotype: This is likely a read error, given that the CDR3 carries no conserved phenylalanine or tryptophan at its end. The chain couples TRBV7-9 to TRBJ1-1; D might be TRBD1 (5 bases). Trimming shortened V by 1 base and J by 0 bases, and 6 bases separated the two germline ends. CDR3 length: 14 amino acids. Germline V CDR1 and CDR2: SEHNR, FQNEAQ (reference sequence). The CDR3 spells CASSLGGLNTEAFL. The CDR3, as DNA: TGTGCCAGCAGCTTAGGGGGACTGAACACTGAAGCTTTCTTA.

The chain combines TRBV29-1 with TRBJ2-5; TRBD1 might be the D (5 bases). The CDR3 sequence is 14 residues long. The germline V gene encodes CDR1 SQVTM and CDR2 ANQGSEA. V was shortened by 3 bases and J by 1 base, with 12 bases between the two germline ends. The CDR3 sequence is CSVDDRPLQETQYF. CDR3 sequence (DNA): TGCAGCGTTGACGACAGACCCCTCCAAGAGACCCAGTACTTC.

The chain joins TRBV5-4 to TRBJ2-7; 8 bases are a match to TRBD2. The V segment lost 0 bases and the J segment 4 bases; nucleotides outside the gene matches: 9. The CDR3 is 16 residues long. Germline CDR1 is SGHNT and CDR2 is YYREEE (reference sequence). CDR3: CASSLGRAGVRYEQYF. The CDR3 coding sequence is TGTGCCAGCAGCTTGGGGCGAGCGGGAGTACGGTACGAGCAGTACTTC.

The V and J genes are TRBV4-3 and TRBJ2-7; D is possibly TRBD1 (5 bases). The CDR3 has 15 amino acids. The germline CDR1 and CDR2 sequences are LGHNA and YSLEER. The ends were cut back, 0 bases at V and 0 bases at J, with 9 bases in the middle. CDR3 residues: CASSQDWTSSYEQYF. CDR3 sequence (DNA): TGCGCCAGCAGCCAAGATTGGACAAGCTCCTACGAGCAGTACTTC.

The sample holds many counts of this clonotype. The CDR3 sequence: CSPRVGSTDTQYF. CDR3 DNA sequence: TGCAGTCCACGGGTTGGGAGCACAGATACGCAGTATTTT. The genes are TRBV20-1 and TRBJ2-3; no reliable D call. V was trimmed by 8 bases and J by 0 bases, leaving 12 bases between them. Germline CDR1 reads DFQATT; CDR2 reads SNEGSKA (reference sequence). This CDR3 is built from 13 residues.